Reported below is one TCR beta chain. This entry comes from a study of blood T cells in healthy people across ages. The wider study: Capture via template switching afforded approximately one barcoded beta molecule per two T cells.

Germline assignment: CDR1 ENHRY and CDR2 SYGVKD. V was trimmed by 4 bases and J by 11 bases, leaving 17 bases between them. The CDR3 consists of 13 residues. With a J-beta primer mix and a sample-barcoded 5' primer, a second PCR ran 7 to 11 cycles. Each TCR beta cDNA got a 12-nucleotide random molecular identifier. One entry per CDR3 protein results from TCRdb running MiXCR on the 5' RACE reads. The sample consists of hundreds of thousands of distinct CDR3 sequences, approximately 30% of them appearing once. The chain has TRBV10-3 and TRBJ2-5; D not resolved. The specimen sequenced was blood. This clonotype was obtained from an elderly woman in good health. Here the CDR3 DNA reads TGTGCCATCAGTGGAGGTCAGGCCTACGGGCAGTACTTC. Its translation: CAISGGQAYGQYF.